Listed below are T cell receptor beta chains from one sample, sequenced in a study of control samples from healthy donors and cancer patients. This table comes from immunoSEQ multiplex PCR, and its TCRdb copy is limited to in-frame clones, with some not included. The table lists over 65,000 clones, around 95% of them singletons. The sample taken for sequencing was blood. The receptors come from a middle-aged woman in good health. The CDR3 runs from the conserved cysteine through the conserved F or W.

v_call | cdr3_aa
TRBV7-8 | CASSLSVGSSETQYF
TRBV7-9 | CASSTVRGQETQYF
TRBV9 | CASTQGGGQYGYTF
TRBV18 | CASSPTENTEAFF
TRBV7-6 | CASSPASYEQYF
TRBV3-1/TRBV3-2 | CASSPSGRIFNEQFF
TRBV7-9 | CASSPTGSPIVSQYF
TRBV6-5 | CASSYSPGQQETQYF
TRBV25-1 | CASSDTGTQEEETQYF
TRBV6-2/TRBV6-3 | CASSYSPAATIYTF
TRBV4-1 | CASSQGGDYKFF
TRBV3-1/TRBV3-2 | CASSQTRGASSGGPPGELFF
TRBV7-9 | CASSLISYEQYF
TRBV5-1 | CASSLGQGNEKLFF
TRBV28 | CASSSGTGGRNEQFF
TRBV6-5 | CASTPGLYGYTF
TRBV6-2/TRBV6-3 | CASSRGTASTDTQYF
TRBV20-1 | CSARSPEAFF
TRBV18 | CASSPMESGANVLTF
TRBV7-9 | CASSSLTSAPALEQYF
TRBV6-4 | CASSDSPGQPQHF
TRBV6-4 | CASSLDNNQPQHF
TRBV5-6 | CASSSSAGQLTGGYTF
TRBV24-1 | CATSDFTAPYGYTF
TRBV20-1 | CSASLAGGPGDEQYF